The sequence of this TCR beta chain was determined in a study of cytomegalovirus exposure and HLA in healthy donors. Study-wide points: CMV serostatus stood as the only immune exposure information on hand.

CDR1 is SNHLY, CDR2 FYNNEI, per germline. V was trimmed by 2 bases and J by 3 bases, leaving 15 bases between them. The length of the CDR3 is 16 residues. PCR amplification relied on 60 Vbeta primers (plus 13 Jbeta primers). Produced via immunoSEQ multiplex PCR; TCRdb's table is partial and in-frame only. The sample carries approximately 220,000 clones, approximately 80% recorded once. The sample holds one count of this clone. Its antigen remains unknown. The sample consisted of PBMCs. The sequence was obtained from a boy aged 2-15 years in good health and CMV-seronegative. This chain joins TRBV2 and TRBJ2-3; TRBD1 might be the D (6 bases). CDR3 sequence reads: CASSEPGAKITDTQYF. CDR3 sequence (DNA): TGTGCCAGCAGTGAACCAGGGGCGAAGATAACAGATACGCAGTATTTT.